This entry describes one TCR beta chain. In the PCR, 60 Vbeta and 13 Jbeta primers were used. The protocol was immunoSEQ multiplex PCR, while the TCRdb copy is restricted to in-frame clones and leaves out a portion. This table has tens of thousands of clones, more than 60% appearing once. The CDR3 has 14 residues. Germline V gene sequence: CDR1 LNHDA, CDR2 SQIVND (reference sequence). V lost 5 bases, J lost 5 bases, and 5 bases stayed unmatched. This sample stems from a study of cytomegalovirus exposure and HLA in healthy donors. The chain uses TRBV19 and TRBJ2-2, with 7 bases fitting TRBD1. Sequenced: PBMCs. The TCR comes from a male donor in good health and CMV-seropositive. CDR3 coding DNA: TGTGCCAGTAGTGGACAGGAAGTAACCGGGGAGCTGTTTTTT. Amino acid sequence: CASSGQEVTGELFF.